The present T cell receptor (beta chain) was sequenced within a study of T cell responses to AZD1222 COVID-19 vaccine. Whole-study findings and limits: Donor demographics were predominantly white British with a female majority; clonal diversity may be underestimated.

The germline V gene has CDR1 MNHNS and CDR2 SASEGT. With 0 bases clipped from V and 8 bases from J, the junction kept 8 bases outside the gene matches. The CDR3 runs to 15 residues. TCRdb keeps only in-frame clones here, not all; method: immunoSEQ multiplex PCR. The table shows over 150,000 clones, with just over 85% occurring only once. For this clone: Its antigen is still unknown.

The receptor was derived from an adult in good health. This chain connects TRBV6-1 to TRBJ1-2, with 8 bases fitting TRBD1. The sequenced sample was peripheral blood, obtained on day 0 of AZD1222 vaccination. The CDR3 bases are TGTGCCAGCAGTGAAGCCCCTCGGACAGGGAGCGGCTACACCTTC. It specifies CASSEAPRTGSGYTF.